Each of the 29 T cell receptor beta chains below was sequenced from the same sample in a study of blood T cell repertoires in COVID-19. The table came from immunoSEQ multiplex PCR; TCRdb's copy has only in-frame clones and leaves some out. The profile shows about 200,000 clones, around 89% of them singletons. The sequenced sample consisted of PBMCs or T cells enriched from blood (not recorded which). The receptors were sampled from a young woman who had recovered from COVID-19.

The chain couples TRBV7-2 to TRBJ2-3; 7 nucleotides line up with TRBD2. This CDR3 region has 15 residues. Germline loops: CDR1 SGHTA, CDR2 FQGNSA. The J segment lost 6 bases and the V segment lost 2 bases, leaving 8 bases of the junction unmatched. CDR3 nucleotides: TGTGCCAGCAGCTTACTTGGCGGGGGATGGGATACGCAGTATTTT. It yields the protein CASSLLGGGWDTQYF. Combining the CDR3 with reference TRBV7-2 and TRBJ2-3 gives the whole variable domain GAGVSQSPSNKVTEKGKDVELRCDPISGHTALYWYRQSLGQGLEFLIYFQGNSAPDKSGLPSDRFSAERTGGSVSTLTIQRTQQEDSAVYLCASSLLGGGWDTQYFGPGTRLTVL.

The J gene is TRBJ2-7, the V gene TRBV7-2; TRBD2 aligns across 9 bases. Trimming removed 4 bases from V and 3 bases from J; junction bases left unmatched: 7. The CDR3 is 15 amino acids. Germline lookup yields CDR1 SGHTA and CDR2 FQGNSA. The CDR3 DNA reads as TGTGCCAGCAGCTACCACCCGACTAGCGGCTACGAGCAGTACTTC. This translates into CASSYHPTSGYEQYF.

This clone was seen once. V and J are TRBV5-1 and TRBJ2-1, with TRBD1 matching 7 bases. The CDR3 covers 17 residues. Trimming removed 1 base from V and 9 bases from J; junction bases left unmatched: 16. The V gene's germline CDR1 is SGHRS and CDR2 YFSETQ. CDR3 DNA: TGCGCCAGCAGCTTGCAGCCGACAGGGTCTATTCTCGGTGAGCAGTTCTTC. This translates into CASSLQPTGSILGEQFF.

This sequence joins TRBV28 and TRBJ2-1; D may be TRBD1 (6 bases). Germline CDR1 is MDHEN and CDR2 is SYDVKM. Trimming removed 5 bases from V and 1 base from J, with 12 bases in between. This CDR3 is built from 15 residues. CDR3 coding DNA: TGTGCCAGCAGTAGAACAGGGTTTTCCTACAATGAGCAGTTCTTC. This sequence encodes CASSRTGFSYNEQFF.

The chain carries TRBV10-3 and TRBJ2-3; D is undetermined. Looked up from germline, CDR1 is ENHRY and CDR2 is SYGVKD. V was trimmed by 6 bases and J by 1 base, leaving 14 bases between them. The CDR3 loop spans 15 amino acids. CDR3 sequence reads: CAISKTVDRTDTQYF. DNA of the CDR3: TGTGCCATCAGCAAAACAGTGGATCGCACAGATACGCAGTATTTT.

This clone was recorded a few times. The J gene is TRBJ1-5, the V gene TRBV19; 10 bases are a match to TRBD1. There are 15 residues in the CDR3. In germline, CDR1 is LNHDA, CDR2 SQIVND (reference sequence). V dropped 5 bases and J dropped 7; count of bases not matched to a gene: 8. CDR3 bases: TGTGCCAGTAGTCGGGACAGGGGAAGAAACCAGCCCCAGCATTTT. Protein: CASSRDRGRNQPQHF.

The V and J genes are TRBV5-6 and TRBJ1-3; D is unclear. The CDR3 spans 13 residues. Trimming cost V 4 bases and J 4 bases, with 9 bases left between them. Germline V lookup: CDR1 SGHDT, CDR2 YYEEEE. The CDR3 region has the DNA TGTGCCAGCAGCCTATCGAGCGGAAACACCATATATTTT. It specifies CASSLSSGNTIYF.

The CDR3 sequence is CASSFVAPRGNEKLFF. The CDR3 DNA sequence: TGTGCCAGCAGCTTCGTTGCCCCGCGGGGGAATGAAAAACTGTTTTTT. The chain is built from TRBV7-9 and TRBJ1-4; a weak D match, TRBD1 (5 bases). This CDR3 spans 16 amino acids. Germline lookup yields CDR1 SEHNR and CDR2 FQNEAQ (reference sequence). Trimming took 3 bases from V and 5 from J, leaving 16 bases between them.

This clone occurred once. This chain links TRBV11-2 with TRBJ2-1; D is perhaps TRBD1 (6 bases). The CDR3 runs 15 residues. Trimming cost V 6 bases and J 4 bases, with 16 bases left between them. Germline CDR1 and CDR2: SGHAT and FQNNGV. In nucleotides, the CDR3 is TGTGCCAGCAGGTCGACCTCCGACAGGTACAATGAGCAGTTCTTC. It yields the protein CASRSTSDRYNEQFF.

The rearrangement joins TRBV15 to TRBJ2-5, with unresolved D. V was shortened by 3 bases and J by 0 bases, with 5 bases between the two germline ends. CDR1 LNHNV and CDR2 YYDKDF come from the germline V gene (reference sequence). This CDR3 region has 13 residues. DNA of the CDR3: TGTGCCACCAGCAGGGAGTACCAAGAGACCCAGTACTTC. It codes for CATSREYQETQYF.

The gene calls are TRBV2 and TRBJ1-5, with 7 bases aligning to TRBD1. This CDR3 contains 14 residues. V trimming: 7 bases; J trimming: 5 bases; junction bases outside the gene matches: 8. Germline CDR1 reads SNHLY; CDR2 reads FYNNEI. The CDR3, as DNA: TGTGCCAGCATGAGGACAGGACCTGATCAGCCCCAGCATTTT. Translating gives CASMRTGPDQPQHF.

The DNA for the CDR3 is TGTGCCAGCAGCCAAGGTCAGGGATCCGAGCAGTACTTC. Its translation: CASSQGQGSEQYF. The gene calls are TRBV3-1 (or the pseudogene TRBV3-2) and TRBJ2-7; D may be TRBD1 (5 bases). Germline assignment: CDR1 LGHDT and CDR2 YNNKEL (reference sequence). The CDR3 has 13 residues. V lost 1 base and J 6 bases, leaving 10 bases between the germline ends.

The chain has TRBV4-1 and TRBJ2-7; D may be TRBD2 (5 bases). Between the trimmed V and J ends, which lost 1 base and 6 bases, there was a span of 13 bases. This CDR3 region has 14 residues. Germline values: CDR1 MGHRA, CDR2 YSYEKL. CDR3 residues: CASSQGLGVVEQYF. The DNA of the CDR3 is TGCGCCAGCAGCCAAGGGCTCGGGGTGGTCGAGCAGTACTTC.

V gene TRBV30 combines with J gene TRBJ2-1; 7 nucleotides line up with TRBD1. The junction had 7 bases not matched to a gene; V was cut back by 3 bases and J by 2 bases. Germline lookup yields CDR1 GTSNPN and CDR2 SVGIG (reference sequence). This CDR3 spans 15 amino acids. As DNA, the CDR3 is TGTGCCTGGAGAGAGGAGACAGGGCCCTACAATGAGCAGTTCTTC. Translation: CAWREETGPYNEQFF.

The rearrangement uses TRBV4-1 and TRBJ1-1, with a weak D call TRBD1 (5 bases). The germline CDR1 and CDR2 sequences are MGHRA and YSYEKL. The CDR3 has 18 amino acids. V lost 1 base and J lost 2, with 20 bases in between. The CDR3, as DNA: TGCGCCAGCAGCCAAGCCCGATTCCTGACAGCGCCTAACACTGAAGCTTTCTTT. This encodes CASSQARFLTAPNTEAFF.

The V and J genes are TRBV3-1 (or the pseudogene TRBV3-2) and TRBJ1-4, with a tentative D call TRBD1 (6 bases). Per germline, CDR1 LGHDT and CDR2 YNNKEL (reference sequence). V was shortened by 4 bases and J by 5 bases, with 14 bases between the two germline ends. The CDR3 extends over 15 amino acids. The DNA for the CDR3 is TGTGCCAGCAGCCTCGCCGGGACACAGAATGAAAAACTGTTTTTT. It yields the protein CASSLAGTQNEKLFF.

The chain has TRBV7-9 and TRBJ2-2; no firm D call. V lost 3 bases, J lost 7 bases, and 6 bases lay in between. The CDR3 length is 12 residues. Germline loops: CDR1 SEHNR, CDR2 FQNEAQ (reference sequence). In nucleotides, the CDR3 is TGTGCCAGCAGCTTTTCTATCGGGGAGCTGTTTTTT. Translating it yields CASSFSIGELFF.

CDR3 bases: TGCAGTGCTAGTTCACGCTTAGCGGGGGGCTGGTACCAAGAGACCCAGTACTTC. Translated: CSASSRLAGGWYQETQYF. V and J are TRBV20-1 and TRBJ2-5; TRBD2 aligns across 10 bases. V was clipped by 3 bases and J by 0 bases; unmatched bases: 13. Germline V gene lookup returns CDR1 DFQATT and CDR2 SNEGSKA (reference sequence). The CDR3 loop spans 18 amino acids.

This clone was picked up a small number of times. The rearrangement joins TRBV28 to TRBJ1-5, with 11 bases lining up with TRBD1. V shed 6 bases, J shed 5 bases, and the junction held 6 bases outside the gene matches. The CDR3 contains 15 residues. Per germline, CDR1 MDHEN and CDR2 SYDVKM. CDR3 DNA sequence: TGTGCCAGCAGATCGGACAGGGGGCAGGATCAGCCCCAGCATTTT. As protein: CASRSDRGQDQPQHF.

Comment on this clone: This may come from a read error, since a much larger clone is one base off. Other DNA sequences of this sample code for an identical CDR3. The CDR3 spells CASSLGTGGYEQYF. DNA of the CDR3: TGTGCCAGCAGCTTGGGGACAGGGGGTTACGAGCAGTACTTC. This chain joins TRBV5-6 and TRBJ2-7; 10 nucleotides align to TRBD1. The CDR3 extends over 14 amino acids. The V and J ends lost 0 bases and 4 bases, in that order; junction bases with no gene match: 1. Germline loops: CDR1 SGHDT, CDR2 YYEEEE.

The sample holds one count of this clone. The chain has TRBV28 and TRBJ1-4, with 11 bases fitting TRBD1. Trimming cost V 3 bases and J 8 bases; bases outside gene matches: 5. The CDR3 spans 15 residues. Germline CDR1 and CDR2: MDHEN and SYDVKM. The CDR3 is CASSLDRGPGEKLFF. In DNA, the CDR3 is TGTGCCAGCAGTTTGGACAGGGGGCCGGGGGAAAAACTGTTTTTT.

V usage is TRBV3-1 (or the pseudogene TRBV3-2) and J usage is TRBJ2-4, with D perhaps TRBD1 (5 bases). This CDR3 contains 12 residues. Per the germline V gene, CDR1 is LGHDT and CDR2 is YNNKEL (reference sequence). V lost 1 base and J 7 bases, leaving 5 bases between the germline ends. As DNA, the CDR3 is TGTGCCAGCAGCCAAGGACAGAACATTCAGTACTTC. It yields the protein CASSQGQNIQYF.

The chain employs TRBV5-4 and TRBJ2-7; a possible D gene is TRBD2 (5 bases). V lost 2 bases and J lost 3, with 9 bases in between. The CDR3 covers 13 residues. CDR1 and CDR2 from the germline V gene are SGHNT and YYREEE (reference sequence). The CDR3 spells CASSLTGNYEQYF. The CDR3 DNA reads TGTGCCAGCAGCTTAACGGGAAACTACGAGCAGTACTTC. Full variable domain (rest looked up from reference TRBV5-4 and TRBJ2-7): ETGVTQSPTHLIKTRGQQVTLRCSSQSGHNTVSWYQQALGQGPQFIFQYYREEENGRGNFPPRFSGLQFPNYSSELNVNALELDDSALYLCASSLTGNYEQYFGPGTRLTVT.

This chain uses TRBV30 with TRBJ2-7, with TRBD1 as a possible D gene (5 bases). The CDR3 length is 12 residues. Trimming removed 1 base at V and 5 bases at J, with 9 bases between. Germline CDR1 is GTSNPN and CDR2 is SVGIG (reference sequence). CDR3 region: CAWSASGNEQYF. The CDR3 DNA is TGTGCCTGGAGTGCCTCAGGGAACGAGCAGTACTTC.

The CDR3 nucleotides are TGTGCCAGCAGCTTGGGCAGCACCGGGGAGCTGTTTTTT. It is translated as CASSLGSTGELFF. V usage is TRBV5-4 and J usage is TRBJ2-2; D is undetermined. Germline loops: CDR1 SGHNT, CDR2 YYREEE (reference sequence). The CDR3 is made up of 13 amino acids. Trimming stripped 0 bases from V and 4 bases from J, with 4 bases between.

The V and J genes are TRBV27 and TRBJ1-6; the match to TRBD1 covers 8 bases. With 6 bases clipped from V and 10 bases from J, the junction kept 11 bases outside the gene matches. This CDR3 comprises 15 residues. Germline V gene sequence: CDR1 MNHEY, CDR2 SMNVEV (reference sequence). The CDR3 DNA sequence: TGTGCCAGCAGCCCATTGGACAGGGACAGCTCACCCCTCCACTTT. This sequence encodes CASSPLDRDSSPLHF.

J is TRBJ1-3 and V is TRBV7-9; D is undetermined. Between the trimmed V and J ends, which lost 5 bases and 2 bases, there was a span of 13 bases. Germline CDR1 and CDR2: SEHNR and FQNEAQ (reference sequence). This CDR3 spans 15 amino acids. The DNA for the CDR3 is TGTGCCAGCAGCCCCACAAGTGAGGCTGGAAACACCATATATTTT. It is translated as CASSPTSEAGNTIYF.

The CDR3 loop reads CASSLGGTGRETQYF. The CDR3 nucleotides are TGTGCCAGCAGCTTAGGGGGTACGGGAAGGGAGACCCAGTACTTC. The chain has TRBV7-6 and TRBJ2-5, with a possible D match to TRBD2 (5 bases). V lost 1 base and J lost 5, with 14 bases in between. This CDR3 is built from 15 residues. Germline CDR1 SGHVS, CDR2 FNYEAQ.

Only one count was recorded for this clone. The chain is built from TRBV12-1 and TRBJ1-1; the DNA was not compared with TRBD1, the D call given in the table. TRBV12-1 is a documented pseudogene. CDR3 length: 14 residues. The CDR3 reads CASSFQDINTEAFF. The CDR3 DNA sequence: TGTGCCAGCAGCTTCCAGGACATCAACACTGAAGCTTTCTTT.